These T cell receptor beta chains were read from a single sample in a study of spatial heterogeneity in lung cancer. TCRdb itself ran the 5' RACE reads through MiXCR, one entry per CDR3 protein. Of roughly 39,000 distinct CDR3 sequences detected, around 5.8% appear once; the ten largest clones hold roughly 12%. The source material was PBMCs, sampled at surgery. The receptors shown here come from a male donor with early-stage non-small cell lung cancer. The CDR3 runs from the conserved cysteine through the conserved F or W. Fields, in order: clone size, V gene, J gene, D gene, CDR3 protein, CDR3 DNA. The D gene is left open where the match is weak. The listing skips clone size in some rows; elsewhere it reads once, few, many or a size class.

abundance: few; v_gene: TRBV6-2/TRBV6-3; j_gene: TRBJ1-5; d_gene: .; CDR3aa: CASTRDNQPQHF; CDR3nt: TGTGCCAGCACCCGGGACAATCAGCCCCAGCATTTT
abundance: .; v_gene: TRBV7-7; j_gene: TRBJ2-7; d_gene: .; CDR3aa: CASTMGGPPYEQYF; CDR3nt: TGTGCTAGCACCATGGGGGGGCCCCCCTACGAGCAGTACTTC
abundance: few; v_gene: TRBV3-1; j_gene: TRBJ2-7; d_gene: .; CDR3aa: CASSPTGSIYEQYF; CDR3nt: TGTGCCAGCAGCCCTACAGGGAGCATCTACGAGCAGTACTTC
abundance: many; v_gene: TRBV3-1; j_gene: TRBJ1-5; d_gene: .; CDR3aa: CASSQAGGGGNQPQHF; CDR3nt: TGTGCCAGCAGCCAAGCGGGCGGGGGAGGGAATCAGCCCCAGCATTTT
abundance: many; v_gene: TRBV20-1; j_gene: TRBJ1-2; d_gene: .; CDR3aa: CSASLQGPYGYTF; CDR3nt: TGCAGTGCTAGTCTCCAGGGACCCTATGGCTACACCTTC
abundance: .; v_gene: TRBV29-1; j_gene: TRBJ2-6; d_gene: .; CDR3aa: CSVEDQGSLTSGANVLTF; CDR3nt: TGCAGCGTTGAAGATCAGGGCAGCCTTACCTCTGGGGCCAACGTCCTGACTTTC
abundance: .; v_gene: TRBV5-4; j_gene: TRBJ2-7; d_gene: TRBD2; CDR3aa: CASSLAGGFSYEQYF; CDR3nt: TGTGCCAGCAGCTTGGCGGGGGGGTTTTCCTACGAGCAGTACTTC
abundance: many; v_gene: TRBV27; j_gene: TRBJ2-7; d_gene: .; CDR3aa: CASSLSGPAFGEQYF; CDR3nt: TGTGCCAGCAGTTTATCGGGACCAGCCTTTGGGGAGCAGTACTTC
abundance: many; v_gene: TRBV11-2; j_gene: TRBJ1-1; d_gene: .; CDR3aa: CASSLVRGFGTEAFF; CDR3nt: TGTGCCAGCAGCTTAGTACGGGGGTTCGGCACTGAAGCTTTCTTT
abundance: few; v_gene: TRBV19; j_gene: TRBJ1-6; d_gene: .; CDR3aa: CASSMPGRHGSPLHF; CDR3nt: TGTGCCAGTAGTATGCCAGGGAGGCACGGTTCACCCCTCCACTTT
abundance: many; v_gene: TRBV9; j_gene: TRBJ2-3; d_gene: TRBD1; CDR3aa: CASSVGTASTDTQYF; CDR3nt: TGTGCCAGCAGCGTTGGGACAGCCAGCACAGATACGCAGTATTTT
abundance: many; v_gene: TRBV12-3/TRBV12-4; j_gene: TRBJ1-1; d_gene: .; CDR3aa: CASSRQGRTEAFF; CDR3nt: TGTGCCAGCAGTCGTCAGGGAAGGACTGAAGCTTTCTTT
abundance: many; v_gene: TRBV9; j_gene: TRBJ2-1; d_gene: TRBD2; CDR3aa: CASSVETSGAYNEQFF; CDR3nt: TGTGCCAGCAGCGTAGAAACTAGCGGGGCCTACAATGAGCAGTTCTTC
abundance: many; v_gene: TRBV6-5; j_gene: TRBJ2-1; d_gene: .; CDR3aa: CASSSPGGLTSLSAISNEQFF; CDR3nt: TGTGCCAGCAGTTCGCCGGGGGGCTTGACTAGCCTCTCGGCCATTTCCAATGAGCAGTTCTTC
abundance: many; v_gene: TRBV7-9; j_gene: TRBJ1-5; d_gene: TRBD1; CDR3aa: CASSSSGTGNQPQHF; CDR3nt: TGTGCCAGCAGTTCCAGCGGGACAGGTAATCAGCCCCAGCATTTT
abundance: medium-sized; v_gene: TRBV20-1; j_gene: TRBJ1-1; d_gene: .; CDR3aa: CSASYRGMNTEAFF; CDR3nt: TGCAGTGCTAGTTATCGGGGAATGAACACTGAAGCTTTCTTT
abundance: few; v_gene: TRBV20-1; j_gene: TRBJ1-5; d_gene: TRBD1; CDR3aa: CSAREIRTGEIGNQPQHF; CDR3nt: TGCAGTGCTAGAGAGATTCGCACAGGGGAAATTGGCAATCAGCCCCAGCATTTT
abundance: many; v_gene: TRBV7-2; j_gene: TRBJ1-6; d_gene: .; CDR3aa: CASSLATTVYNSPLHF; CDR3nt: TGTGCCAGCAGCTTAGCAACGACAGTATATAATTCACCCCTCCACTTT
abundance: many; v_gene: TRBV6-5; j_gene: TRBJ2-1; d_gene: .; CDR3aa: CASSYALVERYNEQFF; CDR3nt: TGTGCCAGCAGTTACGCCCTTGTAGAGCGATACAATGAGCAGTTCTTC
abundance: .; v_gene: TRBV28; j_gene: TRBJ2-1; d_gene: .; CDR3aa: CASRSPSSEYNEQFF; CDR3nt: TGTGCCAGCAGATCCCCGTCCTCGGAATACAATGAGCAGTTCTTC
abundance: many; v_gene: TRBV6-5; j_gene: TRBJ1-6; d_gene: .; CDR3aa: CASNLERGSRSPLHF; CDR3nt: TGTGCCAGCAACCTCGAGCGGGGAAGCAGATCACCCCTCCACTTT
abundance: many; v_gene: TRBV6-5; j_gene: TRBJ1-4; d_gene: TRBD1; CDR3aa: CASSSGQGAYEKLFF; CDR3nt: TGTGCCAGCAGCTCAGGACAGGGGGCGTATGAAAAACTGTTTTTT
abundance: many; v_gene: TRBV20-1; j_gene: TRBJ1-2; d_gene: TRBD1; CDR3aa: CSARPPTGGLRTYGYTF; CDR3nt: TGCAGTGCCCGGCCTCCTACAGGGGGCCTACGAACCTATGGCTACACCTTC
abundance: .; v_gene: TRBV7-9; j_gene: TRBJ1-5; d_gene: .; CDR3aa: CASSLTVDGPQHF; CDR3nt: TGTGCCAGCAGCTTGACAGTGGACGGGCCCCAGCATTTT
abundance: many; v_gene: TRBV2; j_gene: TRBJ1-1; d_gene: .; CDR3aa: CASSTTAFEAFF; CDR3nt: TGTGCCAGCAGTACTACAGCGTTTGAAGCTTTCTTT
abundance: many; v_gene: TRBV7-3; j_gene: TRBJ2-1; d_gene: .; CDR3aa: CASSLDRGYNEQFF; CDR3nt: TGTGCCAGCAGCTTGGATCGTGGGTACAATGAGCAGTTCTTC
abundance: few; v_gene: TRBV5-5; j_gene: TRBJ2-3; d_gene: TRBD1; CDR3aa: CASSLGGTGATDTQYF; CDR3nt: TGTGCCAGCAGCTTGGGCGGGACAGGGGCGACAGATACGCAGTATTTT
abundance: many; v_gene: TRBV29-1; j_gene: TRBJ2-7; d_gene: .; CDR3aa: CSVSKPPGTLSYEQYF; CDR3nt: TGCAGCGTTTCAAAGCCCCCCGGGACCCTTAGCTACGAGCAGTACTTC
abundance: many; v_gene: TRBV27; j_gene: TRBJ1-5; d_gene: .; CDR3aa: CASSAGAGFSNQPQHF; CDR3nt: TGTGCCAGCAGTGCCGGTGCAGGGTTTAGCAATCAGCCCCAGCATTTT
abundance: many; v_gene: TRBV6-1; j_gene: TRBJ1-6; d_gene: .; CDR3aa: CASSEGQGRSYNSPLHF; CDR3nt: TGTGCCAGCAGTGAGGGGCAGGGACGCTCCTATAATTCACCCCTCCACTTT
abundance: .; v_gene: TRBV6-1; j_gene: TRBJ1-5; d_gene: TRBD1; CDR3aa: CASSEWSGDRDQPQHF; CDR3nt: TGTGCCAGCAGTGAGTGGTCCGGGGACAGGGATCAGCCCCAGCATTTT
abundance: many; v_gene: TRBV7-9; j_gene: TRBJ1-1; d_gene: .; CDR3aa: CASSFYRTEAFF; CDR3nt: TGTGCCAGCAGCTTTTACCGTACTGAAGCTTTCTTT
abundance: many; v_gene: TRBV12-3/TRBV12-4; j_gene: TRBJ1-4; d_gene: .; CDR3aa: CASSLREGEKLFF; CDR3nt: TGTGCCAGCAGTTTGCGGGAAGGGGAAAAACTGTTTTTT
abundance: few; v_gene: TRBV2; j_gene: TRBJ2-2; d_gene: TRBD1; CDR3aa: CASRTGGGVSTGELFF; CDR3nt: TGTGCCAGCAGAACAGGGGGCGGAGTATCCACCGGGGAGCTGTTTTTT
abundance: many; v_gene: TRBV5-1; j_gene: TRBJ2-4; d_gene: .; CDR3aa: CASSLASIKGSLAKNIQYF; CDR3nt: TGCGCCAGCAGCTTGGCCAGCATAAAGGGCTCTTTAGCCAAAAACATTCAGTACTTC
abundance: many; v_gene: TRBV6-1; j_gene: TRBJ1-1; d_gene: .; CDR3aa: CASSETWNTEAFF; CDR3nt: TGTGCCAGCAGTGAGACGTGGAACACTGAAGCTTTCTTT
abundance: many; v_gene: TRBV6-6; j_gene: TRBJ2-7; d_gene: .; CDR3aa: CASSYQGSPYEQYF; CDR3nt: TGTGCCAGCAGTTACCAGGGGTCCCCCTACGAGCAGTACTTC
abundance: few; v_gene: TRBV12-3/TRBV12-4; j_gene: TRBJ1-6; d_gene: .; CDR3aa: CASGSMGINSPLHF; CDR3nt: TGTGCCAGCGGGTCAATGGGGATAAATTCACCCCTCCACTTT
abundance: .; v_gene: TRBV2; j_gene: TRBJ2-7; d_gene: .; CDR3aa: CASSERVNYEQYF; CDR3nt: TGTGCCAGCAGTGAAAGGGTCAACTACGAGCAGTACTTC
abundance: many; v_gene: TRBV18; j_gene: TRBJ1-5; d_gene: .; CDR3aa: CASSPRSGNQPQHF; CDR3nt: TGTGCCAGCTCACCACGGTCAGGGAATCAGCCCCAGCATTTT
abundance: many; v_gene: TRBV7-3; j_gene: TRBJ1-2; d_gene: .; CDR3aa: CASSPKVGGYGYTF; CDR3nt: TGTGCCAGCAGCCCAAAAGTGGGGGGGTATGGCTACACCTTC
abundance: .; v_gene: TRBV12-3/TRBV12-4; j_gene: TRBJ2-5; d_gene: TRBD2; CDR3aa: CASSFRAGGQETQYF; CDR3nt: TGTGCCAGCAGTTTTAGAGCGGGGGGGCAAGAGACCCAGTACTTC
abundance: many; v_gene: TRBV6-2/TRBV6-3; j_gene: TRBJ2-2; d_gene: .; CDR3aa: CASSSSGRSGELFF; CDR3nt: TGTGCCAGCAGTTCATCGGGACGGTCCGGGGAGCTGTTTTTT
abundance: many; v_gene: TRBV5-1; j_gene: TRBJ1-6; d_gene: .; CDR3aa: CASSLDGIAPSPLHF; CDR3nt: TGCGCCAGCAGCTTGGACGGGATCGCTCCATCACCCCTCCACTTT
abundance: many; v_gene: TRBV6-5; j_gene: TRBJ2-7; d_gene: .; CDR3aa: CASSWGRRGSYEQYF; CDR3nt: TGTGCCAGCAGTTGGGGGCGCCGGGGCTCCTACGAGCAGTACTTC
abundance: many; v_gene: TRBV10-3; j_gene: TRBJ1-2; d_gene: TRBD1; CDR3aa: CAISDPKTGNYGYTF; CDR3nt: TGTGCCATCAGTGACCCGAAGACAGGGAACTATGGCTACACCTTC
abundance: many; v_gene: TRBV11-2; j_gene: TRBJ1-2; d_gene: .; CDR3aa: CASSLVWSVGF; CDR3nt: TGTGCCAGCAGCCTCGTTTGGAGTGTAGGATTC
abundance: many; v_gene: TRBV7-2; j_gene: TRBJ2-7; d_gene: TRBD1; CDR3aa: CASSLRQGAYEQYF; CDR3nt: TGTGCCAGCAGCCTCCGACAGGGGGCCTACGAGCAGTACTTC
abundance: many; v_gene: TRBV29-1; j_gene: TRBJ2-5; d_gene: .; CDR3aa: CSVVAMGETQYF; CDR3nt: TGCAGCGTTGTGGCGATGGGAGAGACCCAGTACTTC
abundance: few; v_gene: TRBV29-1; j_gene: TRBJ1-1; d_gene: .; CDR3aa: CSVSYRNTEAFF; CDR3nt: TGCAGCGTTTCCTACAGGAACACTGAAGCTTTCTTT
abundance: many; v_gene: TRBV9; j_gene: TRBJ1-2; d_gene: TRBD1; CDR3aa: CASSAGQPRIYGYTF; CDR3nt: TGTGCCAGCAGCGCGGGACAGCCGAGGATCTATGGCTACACCTTC
abundance: many; v_gene: TRBV5-1; j_gene: TRBJ2-5; d_gene: .; CDR3aa: CASSLAPQGTQETQYF; CDR3nt: TGCGCCAGCAGCCTGGCCCCGCAGGGTACCCAAGAGACCCAGTACTTC